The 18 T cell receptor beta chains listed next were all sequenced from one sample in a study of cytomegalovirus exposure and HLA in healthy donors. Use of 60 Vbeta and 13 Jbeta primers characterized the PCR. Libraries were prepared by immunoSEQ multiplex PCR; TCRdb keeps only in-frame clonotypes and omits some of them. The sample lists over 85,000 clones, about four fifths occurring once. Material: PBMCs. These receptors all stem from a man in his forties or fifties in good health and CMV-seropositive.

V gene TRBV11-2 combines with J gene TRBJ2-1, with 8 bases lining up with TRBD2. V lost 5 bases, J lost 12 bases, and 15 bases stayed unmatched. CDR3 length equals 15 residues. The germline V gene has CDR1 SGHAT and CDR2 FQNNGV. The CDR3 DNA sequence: TGTGCCAGCAGCCCCCTAGGACGGGAGGGCCAGGGGCAGTTCTTC. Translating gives CASSPLGREGQGQFF. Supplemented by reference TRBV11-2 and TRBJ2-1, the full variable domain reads EAGVAQSPRYKIIEKRQSVAFWCNPISGHATLYWYQQILGQGPKLLIQFQNNGVVDDSQLPKDRFSAERLKGVDSTLKIQPAKLEDSAVYLCASSPLGREGQGQFFGPGTRLTVL.

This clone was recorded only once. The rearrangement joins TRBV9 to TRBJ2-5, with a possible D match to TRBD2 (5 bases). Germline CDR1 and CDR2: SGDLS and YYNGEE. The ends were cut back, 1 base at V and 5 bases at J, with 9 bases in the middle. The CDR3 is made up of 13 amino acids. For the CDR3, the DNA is TGTGCCAGCAGCGTAACTAGTAGGGAGACCCAGTACTTC. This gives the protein CASSVTSRETQYF.

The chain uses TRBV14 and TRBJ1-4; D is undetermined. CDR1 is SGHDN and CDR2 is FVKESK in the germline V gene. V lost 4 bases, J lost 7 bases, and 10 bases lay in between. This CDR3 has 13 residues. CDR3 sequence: CASSLTGSEKLFF. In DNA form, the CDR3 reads TGTGCCAGCAGCCTGACGGGGAGTGAAAAACTGTTTTTT.

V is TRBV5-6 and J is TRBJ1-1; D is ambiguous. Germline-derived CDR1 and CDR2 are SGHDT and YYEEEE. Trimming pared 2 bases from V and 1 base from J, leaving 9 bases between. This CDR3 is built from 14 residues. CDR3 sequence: CASSFPGRNTEAFF. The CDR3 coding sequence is TGTGCCAGCAGCTTTCCCGGGAGGAACACTGAAGCTTTCTTT.

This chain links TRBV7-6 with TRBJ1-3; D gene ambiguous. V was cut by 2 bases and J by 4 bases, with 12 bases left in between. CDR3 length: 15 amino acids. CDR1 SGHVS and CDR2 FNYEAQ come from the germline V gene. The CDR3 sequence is CASSLRSGEGNTIYF. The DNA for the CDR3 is TGTGCCAGCAGCTTAAGGTCGGGAGAAGGAAACACCATATATTTT.

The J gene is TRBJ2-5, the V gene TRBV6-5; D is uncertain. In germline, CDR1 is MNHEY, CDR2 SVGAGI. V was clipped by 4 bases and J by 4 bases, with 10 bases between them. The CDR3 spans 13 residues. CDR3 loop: CASSSTLVETQYF. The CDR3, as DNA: TGTGCCAGCAGTTCGACCCTAGTAGAGACCCAGTACTTC.

CDR3 residues: CASSSGQGRETQYF. Here the CDR3 DNA reads TGTGCCAGCAGCTCGGGTCAGGGCCGGGAGACCCAGTACTTC. The chain uses TRBV7-2 and TRBJ2-5; TRBD1 is a possible D gene (5 bases). Trimming removed 4 bases at V and 5 bases at J, with 14 bases between. The CDR3 spans 14 residues. Germline assignment: CDR1 SGHTA and CDR2 FQGNSA.

CDR3 coding DNA: TGCGCCAGCAGGGTGGGACAGGAGGCCAATGAGCAGTTCTTC. Translated, it gives CASRVGQEANEQFF. This chain connects TRBV5-1 to TRBJ2-1, with TRBD1 matching 8 bases. Germline V gives CDR1 SGHRS, CDR2 YFSETQ. The ends lost 5 bases at V and 6 bases at J; junction bases unmatched: 7. CDR3 length: 14 amino acids.

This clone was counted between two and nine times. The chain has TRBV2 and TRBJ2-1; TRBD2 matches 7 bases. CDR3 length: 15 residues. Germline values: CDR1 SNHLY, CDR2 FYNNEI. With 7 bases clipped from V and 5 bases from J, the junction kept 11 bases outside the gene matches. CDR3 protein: CASTWASGANNEQFF. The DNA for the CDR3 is TGTGCCAGCACCTGGGCAAGCGGGGCGAACAATGAGCAGTTCTTC. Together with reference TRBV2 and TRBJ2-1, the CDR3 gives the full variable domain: EPEVTQTPSHQVTQMGQEVILRCVPISNHLYFYWYRQILGQKVEFLVSFYNNEISEKSEIFDDQFSVERPDGSNFTLKIRSTKLEDSAMYFCASTWASGANNEQFFGPGTRLTVL.

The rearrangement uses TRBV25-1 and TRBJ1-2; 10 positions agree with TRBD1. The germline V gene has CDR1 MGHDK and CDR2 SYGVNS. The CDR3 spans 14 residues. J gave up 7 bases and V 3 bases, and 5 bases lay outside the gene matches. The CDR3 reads CASSDPGQGGGYTF. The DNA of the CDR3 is TGTGCCAGCAGTGATCCCGGACAGGGGGGTGGCTACACCTTC.

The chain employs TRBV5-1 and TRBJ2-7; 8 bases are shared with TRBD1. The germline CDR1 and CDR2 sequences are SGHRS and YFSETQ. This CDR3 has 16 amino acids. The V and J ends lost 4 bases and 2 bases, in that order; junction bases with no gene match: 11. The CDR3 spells CASSPRGGTGAYEQYF. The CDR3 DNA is TGCGCCAGCAGCCCCCGCGGAGGGACAGGTGCCTACGAGCAGTACTTC.

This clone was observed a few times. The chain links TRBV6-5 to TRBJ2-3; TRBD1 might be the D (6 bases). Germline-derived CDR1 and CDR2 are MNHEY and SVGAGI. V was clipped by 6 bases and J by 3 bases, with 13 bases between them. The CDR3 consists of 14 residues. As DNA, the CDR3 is TGTGCCAGCAGCCCCGGACAGATAACAGATACGCAGTATTTT. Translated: CASSPGQITDTQYF.

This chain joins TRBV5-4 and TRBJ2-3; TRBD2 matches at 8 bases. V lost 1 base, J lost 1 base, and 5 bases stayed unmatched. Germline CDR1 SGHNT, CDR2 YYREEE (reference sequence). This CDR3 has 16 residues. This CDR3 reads CASSLSPAGGTDTQYF. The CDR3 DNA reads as TGTGCCAGCAGCTTGTCCCCAGCGGGGGGCACAGATACGCAGTATTTT.

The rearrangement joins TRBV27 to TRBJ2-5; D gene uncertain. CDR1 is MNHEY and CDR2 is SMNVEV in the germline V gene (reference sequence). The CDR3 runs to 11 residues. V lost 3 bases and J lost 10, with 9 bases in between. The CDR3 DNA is TGTGCCAGCAGTTTGGGCCGGAACCAGTACTTC. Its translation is CASSLGRNQYF.

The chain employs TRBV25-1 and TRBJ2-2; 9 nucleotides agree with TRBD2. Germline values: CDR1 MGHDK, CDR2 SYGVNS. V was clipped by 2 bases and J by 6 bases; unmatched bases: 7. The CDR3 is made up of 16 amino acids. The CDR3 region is CASSEPGTSRSGELFF. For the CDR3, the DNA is TGTGCCAGCAGTGAACCAGGGACTAGCAGGTCCGGGGAGCTGTTTTTT.

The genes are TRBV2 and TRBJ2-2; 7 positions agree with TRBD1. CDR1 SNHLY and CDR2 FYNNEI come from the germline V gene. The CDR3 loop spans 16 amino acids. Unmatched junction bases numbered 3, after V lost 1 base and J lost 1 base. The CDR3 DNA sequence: TGTGCCAGCAGTGAAGTAGGGACAGAGAACACCGGGGAGCTGTTTTTT. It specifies CASSEVGTENTGELFF. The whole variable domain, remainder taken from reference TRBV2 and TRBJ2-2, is EPEVTQTPSHQVTQMGQEVILRCVPISNHLYFYWYRQILGQKVEFLVSFYNNEISEKSEIFDDQFSVERPDGSNFTLKIRSTKLEDSAMYFCASSEVGTENTGELFFGEGSRLTVL.

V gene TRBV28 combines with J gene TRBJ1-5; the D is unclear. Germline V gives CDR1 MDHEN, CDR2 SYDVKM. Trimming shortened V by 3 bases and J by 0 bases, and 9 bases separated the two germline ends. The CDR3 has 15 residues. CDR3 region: CASSFGYYSNQPQHF. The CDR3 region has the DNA TGTGCCAGCAGTTTTGGTTACTATAGCAATCAGCCCCAGCATTTT.

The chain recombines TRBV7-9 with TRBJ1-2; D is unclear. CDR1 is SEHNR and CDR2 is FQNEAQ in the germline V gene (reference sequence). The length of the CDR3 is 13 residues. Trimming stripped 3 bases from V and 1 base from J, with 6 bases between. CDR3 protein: CASSFTVNYGYTF. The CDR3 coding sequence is TGTGCCAGCAGCTTTACGGTTAACTATGGCTACACCTTC.